This T cell receptor (beta chain) originates from a study of T cells expressing NK-cell markers. The wider study: It was from sorted CD3+CD56+NKG2C+, CD3+CD56+NKG2C- and CD3+CD56-NKG2C+ T cells that TCR beta repertoires came.

Germline V gives CDR1 SGHKS, CDR2 YYEKEE (reference sequence). The CDR3 has 15 amino acids. As the method of synthesis, 5'RACE template switching with UMIs yielded TCR beta cDNA. TCRdb reprocessed the 5' RACE reads; each CDR3 protein has one entry and no DNA is given. This sample's table has 350,000 to 400,000 distinct CDR3 sequences. Overall study results and limits: Dominance of the CD3+CD56-NKG2C+ fraction by these clonotypes also held in several donors.

Of note for this clonotype: The antigen remains undetermined.

The material sequenced was blood T cells: a sorted CD56 or NKG2C T cell subset, CD4+ or CD8+ T cells, or bulk PBMC T cells (not recorded which). The chain joins TRBV5-5 to TRBJ2-7; the D call of TRBD1 rests on TCRdb alone, since no DNA is present to check it. The sequence was collected from a woman in her fifties or sixties in good health. The CDR3 region is CATTPGAPSSYEQYF.